Below, 8 T cell receptor beta chains from the same sample are listed, as sequenced in a study of T cell responses to AZD1222 COVID-19 vaccine. The table came from immunoSEQ multiplex PCR; TCRdb's copy has only in-frame clones and leaves some out. Here the sample spans about 150,000 clones, more than 85% being singletons. This specimen was peripheral blood, taken on day 0 of AZD1222 vaccination. The receptors stem from an adult in good health.

The chain joins TRBV6-5 to TRBJ1-5, with D perhaps matching TRBD1 (5 bases). The CDR3 length is 15 residues. Per the germline V gene, CDR1 is MNHEY and CDR2 is SVGAGI. Trimming removed 2 bases at V and 5 bases at J, with 13 bases between. CDR3 sequence (DNA): TGTGCCAGCAGTTACCTCCGGGGGGAGGATCAGCCCCAGCATTTT. This encodes CASSYLRGEDQPQHF.

The chain employs TRBV28 and TRBJ1-3; 9 nucleotides agree with TRBD1. CDR1 and CDR2 from the germline V gene are MDHEN and SYDVKM. There are 15 residues in the CDR3. Trimming cost V 5 bases and J 2 bases; bases outside gene matches: 4. CDR3 DNA sequence: TGTGCCAGCAGTGGGACAGGGCTAACTGGAAACACCATATATTTT. This encodes CASSGTGLTGNTIYF.

This clone was counted once. This chain uses TRBV19 with TRBJ2-7; 12 bases line up with TRBD1. Germline loops: CDR1 LNHDA, CDR2 SQIVND (reference sequence). The CDR3 runs 15 residues. V gave up 1 base and J gave up 5 bases; unmatched junction bases: 3. The CDR3, as DNA: TGTGCCAGTAGTATAGTGGGACAGGGGGCCGACGAGCAGTACTTC. Its translation: CASSIVGQGADEQYF.

The chain links TRBV7-9 to TRBJ1-1; the D is unclear. This CDR3 region has 14 residues. Germline V CDR1 and CDR2: SEHNR, FQNEAQ (reference sequence). V was trimmed by 5 bases and J by 0 bases, leaving 10 bases between them. DNA for the CDR3: TGTGCCAGCAGCCGACAAGGAATGAACACTGAAGCTTTCTTT. As protein: CASSRQGMNTEAFF.

The chain joins TRBV7-2 to TRBJ1-4, with a tentative D call TRBD1 (5 bases). CDR1 SGHTA and CDR2 FQGNSA come from the germline V gene. This CDR3 contains 14 residues. With 1 base removed from V and 8 bases from J, the gap between germline ends came to 11 bases. The CDR3 nucleotides are TGTGCCAGCAGCTTAGTTTTCGGGGACGAAAAACTGTTTTTT. This sequence encodes CASSLVFGDEKLFF.

This clone came up a few times. The V gene is TRBV5-6, the J gene TRBJ1-6, with D uncertain. Germline CDR1 and CDR2: SGHDT and YYEEEE. V lost 6 bases to trimming and J lost 4 bases, with 5 bases between them. The CDR3 spans 12 residues. The CDR3 DNA reads as TGTGCCAGCACCCGTTATAATTCACCCCTCCACTTT. Its protein is CASTRYNSPLHF.

The count of this clone is one. The J gene is TRBJ2-3, the V gene TRBV11-2; TRBD1 agrees at 7 bases. The germline V gene has CDR1 SGHAT and CDR2 FQNNGV. Trimming at V came to 4 bases and at J to 2 bases, leaving 9 bases not matched to a gene. The CDR3 consists of 16 residues. The CDR3 coding sequence is TGTGCCAGCAGCTATCTCCCCGGGACAGTCACAGATACGCAGTATTTT. Translated: CASSYLPGTVTDTQYF. Filled out from reference TRBV11-2 and TRBJ2-3, the complete variable domain reads EAGVAQSPRYKIIEKRQSVAFWCNPISGHATLYWYQQILGQGPKLLIQFQNNGVVDDSQLPKDRFSAERLKGVDSTLKIQPAKLEDSAVYLCASSYLPGTVTDTQYFGPGTRLTVL.

The gene calls are TRBV9 and TRBJ1-1; D gene ambiguous. V lost 2 bases to trimming and J lost 5 bases, with 10 bases between them. There are 13 residues in the CDR3. Germline CDR1 reads SGDLS; CDR2 reads YYNGEE. The chain's CDR3 is CASSVGSGTEAFF. CDR3 coding DNA: TGTGCCAGCAGCGTTGGGTCGGGGACTGAAGCTTTCTTT.